These 26 T cell receptor beta chains were sequenced from one sample in a study of cytomegalovirus exposure and HLA in healthy donors. The PCR employed 60 Vbeta primers together with 13 Jbeta primers. TCRdb keeps only in-frame clones here, not all; method: immunoSEQ multiplex PCR. The table shows more than 95,000 clones, with 75% to 90% occurring only once. What was sequenced was PBMCs. Source of these receptors: a man aged 18-30 years in good health and CMV-seropositive.

This rearrangement joins TRBV4-1 to TRBJ2-7, with a possible D match to TRBD2 (6 bases). Trimming removed 1 base at V and 5 bases at J, with 15 bases between. The germline CDR1 and CDR2 sequences are MGHRA and YSYEKL. CDR3 size: 15 residues. The CDR3 region is CASSQAAEGSDEQYF. DNA of the CDR3: TGCGCCAGCAGCCAAGCGGCGGAGGGCAGTGACGAGCAGTACTTC.

This clone was detected only a few times. The chain is built from TRBV10-3 and TRBJ2-5; 8 positions agree with TRBD1. The CDR3 extends over 15 amino acids. Unmatched junction bases numbered 9, after V lost 5 bases and J lost 4 bases. CDR1 is ENHRY and CDR2 is SYGVKD in the germline V gene. The CDR3 DNA is TGTGCCATCAGTCCGGTTCAGGGGGCAGGAGAGACCCAGTACTTC. It encodes CAISPVQGAGETQYF.

The chain is built from TRBV11-3 and TRBJ2-7, with TRBD1 as a possible D gene (6 bases). Deletions cut 1 base from V and 2 bases from J, with 15 bases between. Per the germline V gene, CDR1 is SGHNT and CDR2 is YENEEA. This CDR3 comprises 16 residues. CDR3: CASSLVCQGSTYEQYF. The CDR3 DNA is TGTGCCAGCAGCTTAGTTTGCCAGGGGTCCACCTACGAGCAGTACTTC.

This chain connects TRBV30 to TRBJ1-1, with 9 bases fitting TRBD1. Trimming at V came to 0 bases and at J to 5 bases, leaving 7 bases not matched to a gene. The CDR3 covers 15 residues. The germline CDR1 and CDR2 sequences are GTSNPN and SVGIG (reference sequence). CDR3 residues: CAWSVLQGAGTEAFF. The CDR3 DNA follows: TGTGCCTGGAGTGTCTTACAGGGGGCGGGTACTGAAGCTTTCTTT.

This CDR3 is CASSFDFGYTF. The CDR3 nucleotides are TGTGCCAGCAGTTTTGACTTTGGCTACACCTTC. The chain carries TRBV28 and TRBJ1-2, with unresolved D. Trimming removed 3 bases from V and 7 bases from J, with 6 bases in between. Germline-derived CDR1 and CDR2 are MDHEN and SYDVKM. The CDR3 runs to 11 residues.

The count of this clone is one. The genes are TRBV30 and TRBJ2-7; possibly TRBD1 for D (5 bases). V lost 5 bases and J 1 base, leaving 18 bases between the germline ends. This CDR3 has 15 amino acids. Germline-derived CDR1 and CDR2 are GTSNPN and SVGIG (reference sequence). The CDR3 is CAWSSARVVSYEQYF. As DNA, the CDR3 is TGTGCCTGGTCGTCGGCCAGGGTTGTATCCTACGAGCAGTACTTC.

This sequence joins TRBV5-1 and TRBJ1-1; D gene unclear. The ends were cut back, 0 bases at V and 7 bases at J, with 4 bases in the middle. From germline, CDR1 is SGHRS and CDR2 YFSETQ. CDR3 length equals 11 residues. CDR3 bases: TGCGCCAGCAGCTTGGATAGTGAAGCTTTCTTT. Its protein product is CASSLDSEAFF.

The rearrangement uses TRBV19 and TRBJ1-1, with TRBD1 as a possible D gene (6 bases). V lost 5 bases, J lost 7 bases, and 20 bases lay in between. This CDR3 is built from 15 residues. Germline V gene sequence: CDR1 LNHDA, CDR2 SQIVND (reference sequence). CDR3 loop: CASSVAGTRIIEAFF. CDR3 in DNA: TGTGCCAGTAGTGTCGCCGGGACAAGGATCATTGAAGCTTTCTTT.

This rearrangement joins TRBV6-5 to TRBJ2-5; possibly TRBD2 for D (6 bases). CDR3 length: 16 amino acids. Germline values: CDR1 MNHEY, CDR2 SVGAGI. V lost 4 bases, J lost 6 bases, and 21 bases lay in between. The CDR3 loop is CASSSPGTGSRKTQYF. The CDR3, as DNA: TGTGCCAGCAGTTCCCCAGGGACCGGGAGTAGAAAGACCCAGTACTTC.

The chain couples TRBV6-1 to TRBJ2-7, with TRBD1 identical over 7 bases. The CDR3 runs 17 residues. The V gene's germline CDR1 is MNHNS and CDR2 SASEGT. Trimming cost V 1 base and J 2 bases; bases outside gene matches: 11. CDR3 region: CASSEDIGGGWAYEQYF. The CDR3 nucleotides read TGTGCCAGCAGTGAAGACATAGGGGGCGGCTGGGCCTACGAGCAGTACTTC.

This sequence joins TRBV30 and TRBJ1-5; possibly TRBD1 for D (5 bases). Trimming removed 8 bases from V and 0 bases from J, with 11 bases in between. The CDR3 has 13 residues. The germline V gene has CDR1 GTSNPN and CDR2 SVGIG (reference sequence). CDR3 nucleotides: TGTGCCCTCTCTCAGGGTAGCAATCAGCCCCAGCATTTT. This encodes CALSQGSNQPQHF.

This chain links TRBV7-6 with TRBJ2-1; TRBD2 might be the D (5 bases). This CDR3 has 16 amino acids. The ends were cut back, 7 bases at V and 6 bases at J, with 22 bases in the middle. The germline V gene encodes CDR1 SGHVS and CDR2 FNYEAQ. In nucleotides, the CDR3 is TGTGCCAGCACCATTTCTTCGGGGAGTACGGGCAATGAGCAGTTCTTC. It encodes CASTISSGSTGNEQFF.

The chain joins TRBV7-9 to TRBJ1-1; no clear D gene. The V and J ends lost 4 bases and 0 bases respectively, with 3 bases between them. In germline, CDR1 is SEHNR, CDR2 FQNEAQ (reference sequence). There are 12 residues in the CDR3. CDR3 coding DNA: TGTGCCAGCAGCTCGGTGAACACTGAAGCTTTCTTT. It encodes CASSSVNTEAFF.

The V call is TRBV14, the J call TRBJ2-3, with 9 positions matching TRBD1. This CDR3 has 16 amino acids. V shed 4 bases, J shed 2 bases, and the junction held 7 bases outside the gene matches. Germline V lookup: CDR1 SGHDN, CDR2 FVKESK. In nucleotides, the CDR3 is TGTGCCAGCAGCCTCCCGGACAGGGGATTCACAGATACGCAGTATTTT. It translates to CASSLPDRGFTDTQYF.

This chain uses TRBV5-6 with TRBJ1-5; no reliable D call. Germline V lookup: CDR1 SGHDT, CDR2 YYEEEE. Deletions cut 0 bases from V and 4 bases from J, with 8 bases between. CDR3 length: 14 residues. The CDR3 DNA is TGTGCCAGCAGCTTGGTGTCGGGGAATCAGCCCCAGCATTTT. It is translated as CASSLVSGNQPQHF.

This rearrangement joins TRBV7-9 to TRBJ2-7, with TRBD2 as a possible D gene (7 bases). CDR1 is SEHNR, CDR2 FQNEAQ, per germline (reference sequence). This CDR3 spans 17 amino acids. Trimming took 2 bases from V and 1 from J, leaving 18 bases between them. The CDR3 region is CASSLTVYREGSYEQYF. Written as DNA, the CDR3 is TGTGCCAGCAGCTTAACCGTTTACAGGGAGGGTTCCTACGAGCAGTACTTC.

This clone has more than one count but fewer than ten. The chain links TRBV6-5 to TRBJ2-5; perhaps TRBD1 as D (6 bases). TRBJ2-7 explains the end of the DNA better; the J call may be wrong. Germline V gene data show CDR1 as MNHEY and CDR2 as SVGAGI. The CDR3 has 15 amino acids. The CDR3 reads CASSYSWDTSYEQYF. CDR3 bases: TGTGCCAGCAGTTACTCTTGGGACACGAGCTACGAGCAGTACTTC.

The rearrangement joins TRBV6-1 to TRBJ2-7; TRBD2 is a possible D gene (6 bases). Trimming took 5 bases from V and 9 from J, leaving 14 bases between them. The CDR3 contains 12 residues. Germline V gene lookup returns CDR1 MNHNS and CDR2 SASEGT. The CDR3 is CASSLQGGGQYF. The CDR3 DNA follows: TGTGCCAGCAGTCTCCAGGGAGGTGGGCAGTACTTC.

The chain combines TRBV2 with TRBJ1-1, with TRBD1 as a possible D gene (5 bases). The CDR3 contains 14 residues. In germline, CDR1 is SNHLY, CDR2 FYNNEI. The V gene lost 8 bases and the J gene lost 0 bases, with 13 bases spanning the gap. This CDR3 reads CASRGGEVNTEAFF. The CDR3 DNA follows: TGTGCCAGCCGGGGGGGGGAGGTGAACACTGAAGCTTTCTTT.

The chain carries TRBV19 and TRBJ1-4; a weak D match, TRBD1 (6 bases). The CDR3 has 15 residues. Germline CDR1 is LNHDA and CDR2 is SQIVND (reference sequence). Trimming stripped 1 base from V and 8 bases from J, with 14 bases between. CDR3 sequence reads: CASSIAGRGEEKLFF. DNA for the CDR3: TGTGCCAGTAGTATAGCCGGCAGGGGCGAGGAAAAACTGTTTTTT.

This chain joins TRBV28 and TRBJ1-1; 9 bases match TRBD1. V shed 3 bases, J shed 4 bases, and the junction held 12 bases outside the gene matches. The CDR3 is 17 residues long. The V gene's germline CDR1 is MDHEN and CDR2 SYDVKM. CDR3 coding DNA: TGTGCCAGCAGTTTTCGGTGGGGACAGGGCGAGCGCACTGAAGCTTTCTTT. As protein: CASSFRWGQGERTEAFF.

The chain employs TRBV28 and TRBJ2-2; TRBD1 matches 9 bases. CDR1 MDHEN and CDR2 SYDVKM come from the germline V gene. This CDR3 has 16 amino acids. V dropped 5 bases and J dropped 0; count of bases not matched to a gene: 4. The CDR3 loop is CASSPRTGANTGELFF. The CDR3 region has the DNA TGTGCCAGCAGTCCCCGGACAGGGGCGAACACCGGGGAGCTGTTTTTT.

The gene calls are TRBV6-1 and TRBJ2-2; a weak D match, TRBD1 (6 bases). The germline V gene encodes CDR1 MNHNS and CDR2 SASEGT. The CDR3 contains 15 residues. With 6 bases removed from V and 1 base from J, the gap between germline ends came to 12 bases. CDR3 DNA: TGTGCCAGCAGCCGACAGGTAGTGAACACCGGGGAGCTGTTTTTT. Translation: CASSRQVVNTGELFF.

V usage is TRBV30 and J usage is TRBJ2-1, with a possible D match to TRBD2 (6 bases). The V end lost 0 bases, the J end lost 3 bases, and 15 bases lay between the germline ends. The germline V gene encodes CDR1 GTSNPN and CDR2 SVGIG (reference sequence). The CDR3 is 16 amino acids. CDR3 DNA: TGTGCCTGGAGTGTCCTCGGGCTAGCGAACTACAATGAGCAGTTCTTC. This codes for CAWSVLGLANYNEQFF.

This clone was seen a handful of times. The rearrangement joins TRBV5-1 to TRBJ2-4, with 8 bases that match TRBD2. The V segment lost 1 base and the J segment 9 bases; nucleotides outside the gene matches: 9. Per the germline V gene, CDR1 is SGHRS and CDR2 is YFSETQ. There are 15 residues in the CDR3. The CDR3 DNA follows: TGCGCCAGCAGCTTGAGTAGCGGGGCTGAGGGCATTCAGTACTTC. Translated: CASSLSSGAEGIQYF.

The genes are TRBV28 and TRBJ2-7, with 10 bases lining up with TRBD2. Germline V gene lookup returns CDR1 MDHEN and CDR2 SYDVKM. The CDR3 spans 16 residues. With 1 base clipped from V and 1 base from J, the junction kept 4 bases outside the gene matches. CDR3 coding DNA: TGTGCCAGCAGTTTATCTTCGACTAGCGGGTCCTACGAGCAGTACTTC. It translates to CASSLSSTSGSYEQYF.